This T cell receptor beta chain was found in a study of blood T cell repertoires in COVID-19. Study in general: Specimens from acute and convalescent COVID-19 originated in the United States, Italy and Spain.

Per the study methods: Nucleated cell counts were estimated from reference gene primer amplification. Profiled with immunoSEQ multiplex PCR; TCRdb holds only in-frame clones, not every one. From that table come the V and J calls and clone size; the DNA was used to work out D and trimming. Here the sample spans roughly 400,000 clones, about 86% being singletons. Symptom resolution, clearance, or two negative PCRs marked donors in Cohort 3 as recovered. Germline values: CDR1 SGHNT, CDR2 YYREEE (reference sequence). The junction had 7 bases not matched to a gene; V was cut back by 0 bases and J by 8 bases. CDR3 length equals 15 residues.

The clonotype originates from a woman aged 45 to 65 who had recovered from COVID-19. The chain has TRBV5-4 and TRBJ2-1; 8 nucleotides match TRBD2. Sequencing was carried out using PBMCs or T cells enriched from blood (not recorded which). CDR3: CASSLDGGGIYEQFF. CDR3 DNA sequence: TGTGCCAGCAGCTTGGACGGCGGGGGGATCTATGAGCAGTTCTTC.